The next 18 T cell receptor beta chains were all read from a single sample in a study of metastatic and nonmetastatic thyroid tumors. Via MiXCR, TCRdb re-called the PCR reads. Here the sample spans 50,000 to 60,000 clones, roughly 15% being singletons. There were no patients who had received any treatment before thyroid surgery. The sample comprised blood. These receptors were taken from a female donor with papillary thyroid cancer or a benign thyroid nodule (not recorded which). Some clones in this sample may be carry-over from other donors' samples.

Comments on this clone: At one end the junction does not follow the germline gene, possibly because of a read error. The rearrangement links TRBV20-1 to TRBJ1-2, with TRBD1 matching over 8 bases. Germline lookup yields CDR1 DFQATT and CDR2 SNEGSKA (reference sequence). CDR3 length: 14 residues. The CDR3 is CSARVTTTGDGYNF. The CDR3 DNA reads as TGCAGTGCTAGGGTAACCACGACAGGGGACGGATACAACTTC.

Worth noting for this clone: A read error may be the cause here, since a much bigger clone is one base away. The chain combines TRBV19 with TRBJ1-2; 9 bases are shared with TRBD1. Germline CDR1 and CDR2: LNHDA and SQIVND (reference sequence). The V and J ends lost 9 bases and 6 bases, in that order; junction bases with no gene match: 17. This CDR3 has 16 residues. The CDR3 DNA reads as TGTGCCAGATCCGACCCCGACAGGGGGATTGTCCATGGCTACACCTTC. The encoded protein is CARSDPDRGIVHGYTF.

This clone was recorded at least ten times. The chain recombines TRBV5-1 with TRBJ2-2; 9 bases map to TRBD1. Germline V gene sequence: CDR1 SGHRS, CDR2 YFSETQ. With V trimmed by 0 bases and J by 6 bases, 3 bases remained unmatched. The CDR3 is made up of 15 amino acids. The CDR3 nucleotides are TGCGCCAGCAGCTTGGCTGACAGGGGGGCCGGGGAGCTGTTTTTT. Protein sequence: CASSLADRGAGELFF.

In its sample, this clone was seen many times. J is TRBJ1-1 and V is TRBV7-8, with D tentatively TRBD1 (5 bases). The CDR3 extends over 16 amino acids. Trimming took 0 bases from V and 4 from J, leaving 15 bases between them. Germline CDR1 SGHVS, CDR2 FQNEAQ. CDR3 loop: CASSLAVAKRGTEAFF. In DNA form, the CDR3 reads TGTGCCAGCAGCTTAGCGGTGGCTAAGAGGGGCACTGAAGCTTTCTTT.

This clone has more than one count but fewer than ten. Other DNA variants within this sample encode the same CDR3. This chain links TRBV5-1 with TRBJ2-7; possibly TRBD1 or TRBD2 for D (6 bases each). CDR1 is SGHRS and CDR2 is YFSETQ in the germline V gene. The CDR3 loop spans 15 amino acids. The ends were cut back, 4 bases at V and 3 bases at J, with 17 bases in the middle. CDR3 sequence (DNA): TGCGCCAGCAGCCTGGGGGCGGGACTTGTCTACGAGCAGTACTTC. As protein: CASSLGAGLVYEQYF.

This sequence joins TRBV28 and TRBJ2-7; D remains unclear. Germline V gene sequence: CDR1 MDHEN, CDR2 SYDVKM. V was cut by 7 bases and J by 5 bases, with 27 bases left in between. This CDR3 has 17 amino acids. CDR3: CASTSTAWMYVGHEQYF. The CDR3 DNA reads TGTGCCAGCACCTCCACCGCATGGATGTATGTTGGCCACGAGCAGTACTTC.

There are many counts of this clone. V gene TRBV6-2 or TRBV6-3 combines with J gene TRBJ1-5; D is perhaps TRBD1 (6 bases). Germline V gene data show CDR1 as MNHEY and CDR2 as SVGEGT. V was cut by 5 bases and J by 5 bases, with 13 bases left in between. This CDR3 is built from 14 residues. The CDR3 DNA reads TGTGCCAGCAGTCCGGGACACGATTATCAGCCCCAGCATTTT. It specifies CASSPGHDYQPQHF.

This clone was counted a few times. Mismatch with germline at one junction end may stem from a read error. This same CDR3 is encoded by further DNA sequences in the sample. The chain joins TRBV6-1 to TRBJ1-5; D remains ambiguous. From germline, CDR1 is MNHNS and CDR2 SASEGT. CDR3 length: 12 amino acids. The CDR3 protein is CASSNGGGPQRF. The CDR3 region has the DNA TGTGCCAGCAGCAACGGCGGTGGGCCCCAGCGTTTT.

This clone was found many times. This chain connects TRBV20-1 to TRBJ2-2, with 7 positions matching TRBD1. V gave up 0 bases and J gave up 3 bases; unmatched junction bases: 7. Germline V gene sequence: CDR1 DFQATT, CDR2 SNEGSKA (reference sequence). The CDR3 consists of 16 residues. The CDR3 spells CSARDTRQGDTGELFF. The CDR3 region has the DNA TGCAGTGCTAGAGATACAAGACAGGGCGACACCGGGGAGCTGTTTTTT.

There are many counts of this clone. CDR3 in DNA: TGTGCTAGTGGTTTGGGACAGGGTGTTACCACCTTC. It yields the protein CASGLGQGVTTF. The rearrangement joins TRBV12-5 to TRBJ1-2; 7 nucleotides align to TRBD1. Germline CDR1 LGHNT, CDR2 FRNRAP. The V and J ends lost 1 base and 13 bases, in that order; junction bases with no gene match: 6. This CDR3 has 12 residues.

This clone was seen many times. The gene calls are TRBV28 and TRBJ2-1; the D gene is possibly TRBD1 (6 bases). The CDR3 is 13 residues long. The V and J ends lost 6 bases and 8 bases respectively, with 14 bases between them. CDR1 is MDHEN, CDR2 SYDVKM, per germline. CDR3 loop: CASRQGGWHEQFF. Written as DNA, the CDR3 is TGTGCCAGCAGACAGGGCGGTTGGCATGAGCAGTTCTTC.

This clone was recorded many times. The chain employs TRBV30 and TRBJ1-2; D remains ambiguous. The CDR3 runs to 13 residues. Trimming shortened V by 0 bases and J by 1 base, and 6 bases separated the two germline ends. Germline V gene sequence: CDR1 GTSNPN, CDR2 SVGIG (reference sequence). The CDR3 DNA is TGTGCCTGGAGTGTTGGGTTTAACTATGGCTACACCTTC. Translating gives CAWSVGFNYGYTF.

V and J are TRBV30 and TRBJ2-1; 10 nucleotides match TRBD2. Germline lookup yields CDR1 GTSNPN and CDR2 SVGIG (reference sequence). The CDR3 has 16 amino acids. V was clipped by 2 bases and J by 4 bases; unmatched bases: 8. CDR3 in DNA: TGTGCCTGGAGTACACTAGCGGGATCTGTTTACAATGAGCAGTTCTTC. It encodes CAWSTLAGSVYNEQFF.

This clone was seen many times. The chain combines TRBV2 with TRBJ1-3; 8 bases fit TRBD1. Germline trimming cut 6 bases from V and 4 bases from J; bases unmatched to any gene: 8. Germline V gives CDR1 SNHLY, CDR2 FYNNEI. The CDR3 loop spans 15 amino acids. CDR3 nucleotide sequence: TGTGCCAGCAGCCGCAGGGGGCTCGCCGGAAACACCATATATTTT. This encodes CASSRRGLAGNTIYF.

The DNA for the CDR3 is TGTGCCAGCTCACCAGGACGGAACACCGGGGAGCTGTTTTTT. Translated: CASSPGRNTGELFF. This chain joins TRBV18 and TRBJ2-2; D uncertain. The CDR3 length is 14 residues. Germline V CDR1 and CDR2: KGHSH, LQKENI. Trimming cost V 2 bases and J 1 base, with 5 bases left between them. The variable domain in full, completed from reference TRBV18 and TRBJ2-2, reads NAGVMQNPRHLVRRRGQEARLRCSPMKGHSHVYWYRQLPEEGLKFMVYLQKENIIDESGMPKERFSAEFPKEGPSILRIQQVVRGDSAAYFCASSPGRNTGELFFGEGSRLTVL.

This clone was recorded many times. The V and J genes are TRBV5-1 and TRBJ2-2; the match to TRBD1 covers 8 bases. The CDR3 spans 15 residues. V lost 4 bases and J lost 0; bases outside the gene matches: 2. Germline V lookup: CDR1 SGHRS, CDR2 YFSETQ. CDR3 coding DNA: TGCGCCAGCAGCCCAGGGGGCACGAACACCGGGGAGCTGTTTTTT. It specifies CASSPGGTNTGELFF.

This rearrangement joins TRBV7-2 to TRBJ2-7; no reliable D call. This CDR3 spans 13 amino acids. Looked up from germline, CDR1 is SGHTA and CDR2 is FQGNSA. V lost 1 base, J lost 4 bases, and 8 bases lay in between. For the CDR3, the DNA is TGTGCCAGCAGCTTAGATGCGAGTTACGAGCAGTACTTC. It codes for CASSLDASYEQYF.

This chain links TRBV15 with TRBJ2-2, with 9 bases fitting TRBD2. Per the germline V gene, CDR1 is LNHNV and CDR2 is YYDKDF (reference sequence). The CDR3 is made up of 17 amino acids. V shed 4 bases and J 11 bases; nucleotides not matched to a gene: 17. The CDR3 nucleotides are TGTGCCACCAGCATAGAACTCCGCGGGAGGGGCGCATGTGAGCTGTTTTTT. Its translation: CATSIELRGRGACELFF.